These T cell receptor beta chains were read from a single sample in a study of T cells in Graves' hyperthyroidism and ophthalmopathy. Each CDR3 protein gets one entry after TCRdb re-called the multiplex PCR reads with MiXCR. The table has roughly 300,000 distinct CDR3 sequences, about 18% seen once. The specimen sequenced was blood. The source is a woman aged 45-65 years with Graves' hyperthyroidism. Each CDR3 is given with its conserved first and last residue. D genes are given only for firm matches. Only part of the rows carry a size: once, few, many, or a class if the clone is expanded.

J gene: TRBJ2-2
V gene: TRBV19
D gene: TRBD2
clone size: .
CDR3 DNA: TGTGCCAGTAGTACGCCCACTGGACTAGCGGGGGGGCCTCGCACCGGGGAGCTGTTTTTT
CDR3 protein: CASSTPTGLAGGPRTGELFF

J gene: TRBJ2-1
V gene: TRBV10-2
D gene: .
clone size: few
CDR3 DNA: TGCGCCATCCTGGACAAAAACAATGAGCAGTTCTTC
CDR3 protein: CAILDKNNEQFF

J gene: TRBJ1-6
V gene: TRBV3-1
D gene: .
clone size: .
CDR3 DNA: TGTGCCAGCAGCCAAGGTTCCCCTAGAACCCATAATTCACCCCTCCACTTT
CDR3 protein: CASSQGSPRTHNSPLHF

J gene: TRBJ2-2
V gene: TRBV6-1
D gene: .
clone size: .
CDR3 DNA: TGTGCCACCTCGAATAGTCAAACCGGGGAGCTGTTTTTT
CDR3 protein: CATSNSQTGELFF

J gene: TRBJ1-3
V gene: TRBV5-1
D gene: .
clone size: .
CDR3 DNA: TGTGCCAGCAGCTTGGACGCAGGACCCTCTGGAAACACCATATATTTT
CDR3 protein: CASSLDAGPSGNTIYF

J gene: TRBJ2-3
V gene: TRBV12-3/TRBV12-4
D gene: TRBD2
clone size: .
CDR3 DNA: TGTGCCAGCAGCGGACTAGCGGGGGGGCATTATAACACAGATACGCAGTATTTT
CDR3 protein: CASSGLAGGHYNTDTQYF

J gene: TRBJ1-6
V gene: TRBV6-1
D gene: .
clone size: many
CDR3 DNA: TGTGCCAGCACGGGGGCGAGTGGTTCACCCCTCCACTTT
CDR3 protein: CASTGASGSPLHF

J gene: TRBJ2-3
V gene: TRBV7-9
D gene: TRBD2
clone size: few
CDR3 DNA: TGTGCCAGCAGCTTAGTCACTAGCGGGCTGAGAGATACGCAGTATTTT
CDR3 protein: CASSLVTSGLRDTQYF

J gene: TRBJ1-2
V gene: TRBV28
D gene: .
clone size: many
CDR3 DNA: TGTGCCAGCAGGCCACAGGGACGGGATGGCTACACCTTC
CDR3 protein: CASRPQGRDGYTF

J gene: TRBJ2-5
V gene: TRBV29-1
D gene: TRBD2
clone size: .
CDR3 DNA: TGCAGCGTCGCTCTTACTAGCGGTTTGGAAGAGACCCAGTACTTC
CDR3 protein: CSVALTSGLEETQYF

J gene: TRBJ2-1
V gene: TRBV19
D gene: .
clone size: .
CDR3 DNA: TGTGCCAGTAGTATAGCCGAACAGTACAATGAGCAGTTCTTC
CDR3 protein: CASSIAEQYNEQFF

J gene: TRBJ2-3
V gene: TRBV5-1
D gene: .
clone size: once
CDR3 DNA: TGCGCCAGCAGCTTGGAACCCGAACGACTCAACACAGATACGCAGTATTTT
CDR3 protein: CASSLEPERLNTDTQYF

J gene: TRBJ2-3
V gene: TRBV3-1
D gene: TRBD2
clone size: many
CDR3 DNA: TGTGCCAGCAGCCAATTAGCGGGGGGGCCGGAAACGCAGTATTTT
CDR3 protein: CASSQLAGGPETQYF

J gene: TRBJ2-5
V gene: TRBV4-1
D gene: TRBD2
clone size: few
CDR3 DNA: TGCGCCAGATCGGAAGCGGGAGTCAGGGAGACCCAGTACTTC
CDR3 protein: CARSEAGVRETQYF

J gene: TRBJ1-4
V gene: TRBV3-1
D gene: TRBD1
clone size: few
CDR3 DNA: TGTGCCAGCAGCCAAGTCGAGACAGGGGTACAAGCAACTAATGAAAAACTGTTTTTT
CDR3 protein: CASSQVETGVQATNEKLFF

J gene: TRBJ1-1
V gene: TRBV7-8
D gene: .
clone size: few
CDR3 DNA: TGTGCCAGCAGCTTAACGGCGGACACTGAAGCTTTCTTT
CDR3 protein: CASSLTADTEAFF

J gene: TRBJ2-1
V gene: TRBV27
D gene: TRBD2
clone size: many
CDR3 DNA: TGTGCCAGCAGTTTATCGCCCGGGGGGGTTTACGGTGAGCAGTTCTTC
CDR3 protein: CASSLSPGGVYGEQFF

J gene: TRBJ2-7
V gene: TRBV3-1
D gene: .
clone size: .
CDR3 DNA: TGTGCCAGCAGCCAACTGATAGCGGCCTACGAGCAGTACTTC
CDR3 protein: CASSQLIAAYEQYF

J gene: TRBJ2-5
V gene: TRBV20-1
D gene: TRBD2
clone size: many
CDR3 DNA: TGCAGTGCCACGAGCCCCGGACTAGCGGGGGGGCCGGTTTTGGGAGAGACCCAGTACTTC
CDR3 protein: CSATSPGLAGGPVLGETQYF

J gene: TRBJ2-3
V gene: TRBV27
D gene: .
clone size: few
CDR3 DNA: TGTGCCAGCAGTTCCACCGGGACTTTGTGGGGCACAGATACGCAGTATTTT
CDR3 protein: CASSSTGTLWGTDTQYF

J gene: TRBJ2-1
V gene: TRBV2
D gene: TRBD1
clone size: many
CDR3 DNA: TGTGCCAGCAGTGAGGGACAGGGGCAGAATGAGCAGTTCTTC
CDR3 protein: CASSEGQGQNEQFF

J gene: TRBJ2-3
V gene: TRBV6-1
D gene: .
clone size: many
CDR3 DNA: TGTGCCAGCAGTGAAGCGCCGGCTAGCGTAAGCACAGATACGCAGTATTTT
CDR3 protein: CASSEAPASVSTDTQYF

J gene: TRBJ2-1
V gene: TRBV11-2
D gene: .
clone size: many
CDR3 DNA: TGTGCCAGCAGCTTAGAGGTAATAGCGAATGAGCAGTTCTTC
CDR3 protein: CASSLEVIANEQFF

J gene: TRBJ1-1
V gene: TRBV15
D gene: .
clone size: few
CDR3 DNA: TGTGCCACCAGCTCGGGGTGGGACACTGAAGCTTTCTTT
CDR3 protein: CATSSGWDTEAFF

J gene: TRBJ1-6
V gene: TRBV6-1
D gene: TRBD1
clone size: few
CDR3 DNA: TGTGCCAGCAGACATTCAGGGGGCGAGAATTCACCCCTCCACTTT
CDR3 protein: CASRHSGGENSPLHF

J gene: TRBJ2-1
V gene: TRBV24-1
D gene: TRBD2
clone size: many
CDR3 DNA: TGTGCCACCAGTGATGGCTGGCTTACTAGCGGAACTTCCTACAATGAGCAGTTCTTC
CDR3 protein: CATSDGWLTSGTSYNEQFF

J gene: TRBJ2-3
V gene: TRBV30
D gene: .
clone size: many
CDR3 DNA: TGTGCCGTCGGAGGGGGCACAGATACGCAGTATTTT
CDR3 protein: CAVGGGTDTQYF

J gene: TRBJ2-1
V gene: TRBV29-1
D gene: .
clone size: many
CDR3 DNA: TGCAGCGTTGATAATTCCGGGCAGGGCCCGCTCAATGAGCAGTTCTTC
CDR3 protein: CSVDNSGQGPLNEQFF

J gene: TRBJ1-2
V gene: TRBV4-1
D gene: TRBD1
clone size: many
CDR3 DNA: TGCGCCAGCAGCCAAGATGCTGGGACAGGGGGCGCGAATGGCTACACCTTC
CDR3 protein: CASSQDAGTGGANGYTF

J gene: TRBJ1-4
V gene: TRBV30
D gene: .
clone size: .
CDR3 DNA: TGTGCCTGGAGTGTCTTACAGGCTGAAAAACTGTTTTTT
CDR3 protein: CAWSVLQAEKLFF

J gene: TRBJ1-1
V gene: TRBV6-1
D gene: .
clone size: many
CDR3 DNA: TGTGCCAGCAGTGATACGGCAGATGGTGGTGCTGAAGCTTTCTTT
CDR3 protein: CASSDTADGGAEAFF

J gene: TRBJ2-5
V gene: TRBV15
D gene: .
clone size: .
CDR3 DNA: TGTGCCACCAGCGGACGGGACACCTCCCAAGAGACCCAGTACTTC
CDR3 protein: CATSGRDTSQETQYF

J gene: TRBJ1-1
V gene: TRBV7-9
D gene: .
clone size: .
CDR3 DNA: TGTGCCAGCAGCCCCAAAACGAACACTGAAGCTTTCTTT
CDR3 protein: CASSPKTNTEAFF

J gene: TRBJ2-5
V gene: TRBV20-1
D gene: TRBD2
clone size: many
CDR3 DNA: TGCAGTGCTAGAAGGGCGGGGGGTGCAGAGACCCAGTACTTC
CDR3 protein: CSARRAGGAETQYF

J gene: TRBJ2-4
V gene: TRBV6-1
D gene: TRBD1
clone size: .
CDR3 DNA: TGTGCCAGCAGTGTGACAGGGGGCGAAAACATTCAGTACTTC
CDR3 protein: CASSVTGGENIQYF

J gene: TRBJ2-7
V gene: TRBV4-1
D gene: .
clone size: .
CDR3 DNA: TGCGCCAGCAGCCAATTGGGAGAGAGCTACGAGCAGTACTTC
CDR3 protein: CASSQLGESYEQYF

J gene: TRBJ2-5
V gene: TRBV20-1
D gene: .
clone size: many
CDR3 DNA: TGCAGTGCCATAAACCCCCATCCAGGGACTTCTTCAGAGACCCAGTACTTC
CDR3 protein: CSAINPHPGTSSETQYF

J gene: TRBJ1-3
V gene: TRBV10-3
D gene: .
clone size: .
CDR3 DNA: TGTGCCATTGTGGACAGCTCTGGAAACACCATATATTTT
CDR3 protein: CAIVDSSGNTIYF

J gene: TRBJ1-1
V gene: TRBV6-1
D gene: TRBD1
clone size: many
CDR3 DNA: TGTGCCAGCAAGATACAGGGGGAAGCTTTCTTT
CDR3 protein: CASKIQGEAFF

J gene: TRBJ2-5
V gene: TRBV6-2/TRBV6-3
D gene: TRBD1
clone size: few
CDR3 DNA: TGTGCCAGCAGCGCCAGACAGGGGATGACCCAGTACTTC
CDR3 protein: CASSARQGMTQYF

J gene: TRBJ1-2
V gene: TRBV30
D gene: .
clone size: many
CDR3 DNA: TGTGCCTGGAGTGTTACACAGTATGGCTACACCTTC
CDR3 protein: CAWSVTQYGYTF

J gene: TRBJ2-3
V gene: TRBV28
D gene: TRBD1
clone size: many
CDR3 DNA: TGTGCCAGCAGGCCGGGACAGCGACTCACAGATACGCAGTATTTT
CDR3 protein: CASRPGQRLTDTQYF

J gene: TRBJ2-2
V gene: TRBV4-2
D gene: .
clone size: once
CDR3 DNA: TGTGCCAGCAGGTTTCTAGCGAACACCGGGGAGCTGTTTTTT
CDR3 protein: CASRFLANTGELFF

J gene: TRBJ2-1
V gene: TRBV29-1
D gene: .
clone size: .
CDR3 DNA: TGCAGCGTATGGGGCATTGAGCAGTTCTTC
CDR3 protein: CSVWGIEQFF

J gene: TRBJ1-6
V gene: TRBV7-8
D gene: .
clone size: few
CDR3 DNA: TGTGCCAGCAGCTTAGGACAGAGCTCCTATAATTCACCCCTCCACTTT
CDR3 protein: CASSLGQSSYNSPLHF

J gene: TRBJ1-1
V gene: TRBV19
D gene: TRBD1
clone size: few
CDR3 DNA: TGTGCCAGTAGTACCGACGCCCGGAAGGGGGCCGGCACTGAAGCTTTCTTT
CDR3 protein: CASSTDARKGAGTEAFF

J gene: TRBJ1-2
V gene: TRBV7-8
D gene: .
clone size: .
CDR3 DNA: TGTGCCAGCAGCACTCGTTCCAGGGGCAAGAATGGCTACACCTTC
CDR3 protein: CASSTRSRGKNGYTF

J gene: TRBJ2-7
V gene: TRBV20-1
D gene: .
clone size: few
CDR3 DNA: TGCAGTGCTTCCTTGGGTAGGAGCTCTGGAAAGCAGTACTTC
CDR3 protein: CSASLGRSSGKQYF

J gene: TRBJ1-4
V gene: TRBV7-9
D gene: TRBD1
clone size: .
CDR3 DNA: TGTGCCAGCAGCTCCCGGACAGGGGGCCATGAAAAACTGTTTTTT
CDR3 protein: CASSSRTGGHEKLFF

J gene: TRBJ2-2
V gene: TRBV7-6
D gene: TRBD1
clone size: .
CDR3 DNA: TGTGCCAGCAGCTTAGGGGGACAGGCGTCCGGGGAGCTGTTTTTT
CDR3 protein: CASSLGGQASGELFF

J gene: TRBJ1-1
V gene: TRBV5-1
D gene: .
clone size: many
CDR3 DNA: TGCGCCAGCAGCACTAGGAAGACGAACACTGAAGCTTTCTTT
CDR3 protein: CASSTRKTNTEAFF

J gene: TRBJ1-2
V gene: TRBV20-1
D gene: .
clone size: few
CDR3 DNA: TGCAGTGCTGGCAGCGACAGTAACTATGGCTACACCTTC
CDR3 protein: CSAGSDSNYGYTF